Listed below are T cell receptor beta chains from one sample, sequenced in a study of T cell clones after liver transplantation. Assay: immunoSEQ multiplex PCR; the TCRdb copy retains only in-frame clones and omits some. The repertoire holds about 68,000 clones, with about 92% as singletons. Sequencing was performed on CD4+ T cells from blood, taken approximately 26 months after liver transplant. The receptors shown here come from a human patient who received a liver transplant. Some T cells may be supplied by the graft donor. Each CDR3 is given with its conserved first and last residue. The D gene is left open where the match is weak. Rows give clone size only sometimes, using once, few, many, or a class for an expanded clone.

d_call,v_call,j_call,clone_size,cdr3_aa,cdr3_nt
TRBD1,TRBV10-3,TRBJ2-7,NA,CAISEERDRAEQYF,TGTGCCATCAGTGAGGAACGGGACAGGGCCGAGCAGTACTTC
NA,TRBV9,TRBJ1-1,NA,CASSVVGGPTEAFF,TGTGCCAGCAGCGTAGTGGGAGGGCCCACTGAAGCTTTCTTT
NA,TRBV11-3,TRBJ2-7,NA,CASSLVAISYEQYF,TGTGCCAGCAGCTTAGTTGCGATCTCCTACGAGCAGTACTTC
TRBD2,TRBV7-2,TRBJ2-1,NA,CASSSQVGLAEYNEQFF,TGTGCCAGCAGTTCCCAGGTGGGTCTAGCGGAGTACAATGAGCAGTTCTTC
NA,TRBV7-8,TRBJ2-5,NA,CASSLEQTQYF,TGTGCCAGCAGCTTAGAGCAGACCCAGTACTTC
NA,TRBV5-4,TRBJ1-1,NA,CASSLAGVVNTEAFF,TGTGCCAGCAGCTTGGCCGGGGTGGTGAACACTGAAGCTTTCTTT
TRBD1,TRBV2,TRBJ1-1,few,CASREQGGISNTEAFF,TGTGCCAGCAGGGAGCAGGGGGGGATTAGTAACACTGAAGCTTTCTTT
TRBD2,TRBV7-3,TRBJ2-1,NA,CASSQSKREEFGNEQFF,TGTGCCAGCAGCCAAAGCAAACGGGAGGAGTTCGGTAATGAGCAGTTCTTC
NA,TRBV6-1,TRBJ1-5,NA,CASSEALRQPQHF,TGTGCCAGCAGTGAAGCGCTTCGACAGCCCCAGCATTTT
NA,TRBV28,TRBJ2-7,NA,CASARSTYEQYF,TGTGCCAGCGCCCGCTCAACCTACGAGCAGTACTTC
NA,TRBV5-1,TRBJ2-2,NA,CASSLGLANTGELFF,TGCGCCAGCAGCTTGGGTCTAGCGAACACCGGGGAGCTGTTTTTT
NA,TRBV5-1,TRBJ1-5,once,CASSLEDSSNQPQHF,TGCGCCAGCAGCTTGGAAGACAGTAGCAATCAGCCCCAGCATTTT
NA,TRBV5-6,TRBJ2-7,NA,CASSDSGTTYEQYF,TGTGCCAGCAGCGACTCAGGTACCACCTACGAGCAGTACTTC
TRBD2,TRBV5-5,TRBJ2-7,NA,CASSLAGDPYEQYF,TGTGCCAGCAGCCTAGCGGGAGACCCCTACGAGCAGTACTTC
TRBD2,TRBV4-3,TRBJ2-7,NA,CASSQGPGGGYEQYF,TGCGCCAGCAGCCAAGGGCCGGGGGGAGGGTACGAGCAGTACTTC
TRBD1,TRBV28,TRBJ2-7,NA,CASNFRDRAYEQYF,TGTGCCAGCAACTTCCGGGACAGGGCGTACGAGCAGTACTTC
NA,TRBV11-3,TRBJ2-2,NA,CASSEGGELFF,TGTGCCAGCAGCGAAGGGGGGGAGCTGTTTTTT
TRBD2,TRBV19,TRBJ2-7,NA,CASSISGSYEQYF,TGTGCCAGTAGTATCAGCGGGAGTTACGAGCAGTACTTC
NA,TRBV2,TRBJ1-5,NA,CASRQNNQPQHF,TGTGCCAGCAGACAGAACAATCAGCCCCAGCATTTT
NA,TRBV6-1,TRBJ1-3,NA,CASSPDRSGNTIYF,TGTGCCAGCAGTCCAGACCGCTCTGGAAACACCATATATTTT
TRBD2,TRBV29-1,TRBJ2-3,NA,CSAEEGGTDTQYF,TGCAGCGCCGAGGAGGGAGGGACAGATACGCAGTATTTT
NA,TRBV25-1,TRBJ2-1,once,CASSEYSEQFF,TGTGCCAGCAGTGAATACAGTGAGCAGTTCTTC
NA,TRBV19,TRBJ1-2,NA,CASSIGTGYGGYTF,TGTGCCAGTAGTATAGGAACCGGGTACGGTGGCTACACCTTC
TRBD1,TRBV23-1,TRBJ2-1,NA,CASSLGQGIHNEQFF,TGCGCCAGCAGCCTCGGACAGGGGATCCACAATGAGCAGTTCTTC
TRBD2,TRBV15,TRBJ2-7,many,CATSSYGTRRGEQYF,TGTGCCACCAGCAGCTACGGGACTAGACGCGGTGAGCAGTACTTC
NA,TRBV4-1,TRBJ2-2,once,CASRNTGELFF,TGCGCCAGCAGGAACACCGGGGAGCTGTTTTTT